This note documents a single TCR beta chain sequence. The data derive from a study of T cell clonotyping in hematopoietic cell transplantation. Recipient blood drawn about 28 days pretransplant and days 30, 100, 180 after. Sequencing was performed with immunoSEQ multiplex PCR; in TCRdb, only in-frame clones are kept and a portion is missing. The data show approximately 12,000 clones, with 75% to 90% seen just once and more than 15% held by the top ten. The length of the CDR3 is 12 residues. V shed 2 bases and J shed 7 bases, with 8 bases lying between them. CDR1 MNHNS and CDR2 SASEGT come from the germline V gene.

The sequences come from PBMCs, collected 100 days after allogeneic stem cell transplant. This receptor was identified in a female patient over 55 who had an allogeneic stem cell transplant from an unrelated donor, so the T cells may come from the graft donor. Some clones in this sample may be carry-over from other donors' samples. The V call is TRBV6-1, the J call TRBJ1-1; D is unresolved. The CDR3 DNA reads TGTGCCAGCAGTGAAACAGCCCTTGAAGCTTTCTTT. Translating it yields CASSETALEAFF.